Each of the 31 T cell receptor beta chains below was sequenced from the same sample in a study of radiation and T cells in renal cell carcinoma. Regarding time point: blood 4 weeks post-SBRT, at nephrectomy. Treatment described: 15 Gy SBRT to primary tumor, nephrectomy 4 weeks later. Sequencing was performed with immunoSEQ multiplex PCR; in TCRdb, only in-frame clones are kept and a portion is missing. Among some 80,000 clones, 83% were seen once, and the ten largest hold more than 2%. Source: blood, taken from a patient whose treatment included radiotherapy and nephrectomy. All receptors come from a woman aged 55-69 years with renal cell carcinoma.

This chain connects TRBV6-5 to TRBJ1-2, with TRBD1 matching 7 bases. The CDR3 runs to 15 residues. Germline loops: CDR1 MNHEY, CDR2 SVGAGI. The V and J ends lost 2 bases and 8 bases, in that order; junction bases with no gene match: 11. The CDR3 loop reads CASSYGTGATRGYTF. The CDR3 nucleotides read TGTGCCAGCAGTTACGGAACAGGGGCAACTAGGGGCTACACCTTC.

The rearrangement links TRBV15 to TRBJ1-6, with D unclear. CDR1 is LNHNV and CDR2 is YYDKDF in the germline V gene (reference sequence). Between the trimmed V and J ends, which lost 5 bases and 3 bases, there was a span of 8 bases. The CDR3 has 14 residues. CDR3 region: CATSYRVYNSPLHF. The CDR3 DNA is TGTGCCACCAGCTATAGGGTCTATAATTCACCCCTCCACTTT. Filled out from reference TRBV15 and TRBJ1-6, the complete variable domain reads DAMVIQNPRYQVTQFGKPVTLSCSQTLNHNVMYWYQQKSSQAPKLLFHYYDKDFNNEADTPDNFQSRRPNTSFCFLDIRSPGLGDTAMYLCATSYRVYNSPLHFGNGTRLTVT.

The chain combines TRBV5-1 with TRBJ1-6, with D possibly matching TRBD1 (6 bases). Trimming removed 1 base from V and 5 bases from J, with 7 bases in between. CDR1 is SGHRS and CDR2 is YFSETQ in the germline V gene. The CDR3 loop spans 14 amino acids. In nucleotides, the CDR3 is TGCGCCAGCAGCTTGTCAGGGGATAATTCACCCCTCCACTTT. The encoded protein is CASSLSGDNSPLHF.

The chain carries TRBV6-1 and TRBJ1-1; D unclear. V was pared by 7 bases and J by 0 bases, with 12 bases between. Germline CDR1 and CDR2: MNHNS and SASEGT. This CDR3 region has 14 residues. This chain's CDR3 is CASKNGPMNTEAFF. The CDR3 DNA sequence: TGTGCCAGCAAGAACGGGCCCATGAACACTGAAGCTTTCTTT.

This chain joins TRBV28 and TRBJ1-2; D is possibly TRBD1 (5 bases). The CDR3 has 11 residues. Germline loops: CDR1 MDHEN, CDR2 SYDVKM. Trimming pared 3 bases from V and 11 bases from J, leaving 10 bases between. The CDR3 here is CASSFKGRYTF. The CDR3 DNA reads TGTGCCAGCAGTTTTAAGGGGAGGTACACCTTC.

This clone is a singleton in its sample. The chain employs TRBV6-1 and TRBJ1-2, with D possibly TRBD1 on 6 matching bases. V was shortened by 4 bases and J by 8 bases, with 14 bases between the two germline ends. The CDR3 spans 13 residues. Looked up from germline, CDR1 is MNHNS and CDR2 is SASEGT. The CDR3 protein is CASSGPTGSGYTF. Here the CDR3 DNA reads TGTGCCAGCAGTGGGCCTACAGGGTCCGGCTACACCTTC.

J is TRBJ2-7 and V is TRBV6-1; maybe TRBD1 (5 bases). Trimming pared 4 bases from V and 7 bases from J, leaving 14 bases between. CDR1 is MNHNS and CDR2 is SASEGT in the germline V gene. This CDR3 spans 13 amino acids. CDR3 nucleotide sequence: TGTGCCAGCAGTGTGGGGCCAGGGCAAGAGCAGTACTTC. Residues: CASSVGPGQEQYF.

This clone was seen only once. V gene TRBV19 combines with J gene TRBJ1-1; D is ambiguous. V was pared by 2 bases and J by 2 bases, with 12 bases between. This CDR3 region has 15 residues. CDR1 is LNHDA, CDR2 SQIVND, per germline (reference sequence). This chain's CDR3 is CASSIPRRANTEAFF. CDR3 DNA: TGTGCCAGTAGTATACCCAGGCGGGCCAACACTGAAGCTTTCTTT.

This clone is a singleton in its sample. This chain uses TRBV11-2 with TRBJ2-2; D may match TRBD1 or TRBD2 (6 bases each). CDR1 is SGHAT, CDR2 FQNNGV, per germline. CDR3 length: 16 amino acids. V lost 5 bases to trimming and J lost 3 bases, with 16 bases between them. DNA for the CDR3: TGTGCCAGCAGCAAAAAGGGGGGAATGGACACCGGGGAGCTGTTTTTT. Protein sequence: CASSKKGGMDTGELFF.

The J gene is TRBJ1-1, the V gene TRBV5-1, with D maybe TRBD1 (6 bases). V was shortened by 0 bases and J by 7 bases, with 16 bases between the two germline ends. This CDR3 comprises 15 residues. CDR1 is SGHRS and CDR2 is YFSETQ in the germline V gene. The CDR3: CASSLAFQGSNEAFF. CDR3 coding DNA: TGCGCCAGCAGCTTGGCCTTTCAGGGGTCGAATGAAGCTTTCTTT.

Only one count was recorded for this clone. This chain joins TRBV27 and TRBJ2-1; D gene ambiguous. Looked up from germline, CDR1 is MNHEY and CDR2 is SMNVEV (reference sequence). Trimming left V 3 bases short and J 3 bases short, with 0 bases between. The CDR3 is 11 residues long. This CDR3 is CASSFYNEQFF. The CDR3 DNA reads as TGTGCCAGCAGTTTCTACAATGAGCAGTTCTTC.

The V gene is TRBV9, the J gene TRBJ1-2, with D possibly matching TRBD1 (5 bases). The CDR3 runs 16 residues. Germline V gene lookup returns CDR1 SGDLS and CDR2 YYNGEE. Between the trimmed V and J ends, which lost 6 bases and 0 bases, there was a span of 18 bases. CDR3 amino acids: CASTPGGGTSNYGYTF. CDR3 DNA: TGTGCCAGCACCCCGGGGGGGGGAACATCTAACTATGGCTACACCTTC.

The chain employs TRBV6-5 and TRBJ1-2, with 9 bases aligning to TRBD1. This CDR3 is built from 14 residues. Germline V gene data show CDR1 as MNHEY and CDR2 as SVGAGI. J was trimmed by 4 bases and V by 7 bases; bases with no gene match: 7. The chain's CDR3 is CASKEGDRAYGYTF. In DNA form, the CDR3 reads TGTGCCAGCAAAGAGGGGGACAGGGCCTATGGCTACACCTTC.

J is TRBJ2-7 and V is TRBV18; 7 bases match TRBD1. J gave up 2 bases and V 3 bases, and 10 bases lay outside the gene matches. CDR1 and CDR2 from the germline V gene are KGHSH and LQKENI. The CDR3 sequence is 16 residues long. The CDR3 protein is CASSPYQGEGTYEQYF. The CDR3 region has the DNA TGTGCCAGCTCACCTTACCAGGGGGAAGGAACCTACGAGCAGTACTTC.

The rearrangement joins TRBV4-3 to TRBJ2-1; TRBD1 aligns across 10 bases. V lost 4 bases to trimming and J lost 7 bases; unmatched junction nucleotides: 10. Germline CDR1 LGHNA, CDR2 YSLEER. This CDR3 spans 16 amino acids. Written as DNA, the CDR3 is TGCGCCAGCAGCCCAAAGGGGACAGGGGTTGTGAATGAGCAGTTCTTC. It translates to CASSPKGTGVVNEQFF.

This sequence joins TRBV19 and TRBJ1-5; D is unclear. CDR3 size: 15 residues. The germline V gene encodes CDR1 LNHDA and CDR2 SQIVND (reference sequence). V lost 7 bases, J lost 4 bases, and 17 bases lay in between. The DNA of the CDR3 is TGTGCCAGTACCCCGAGGCAGACCCTAAATCAGCCCCAGCATTTT. This translates into CASTPRQTLNQPQHF. Drawing the rest from reference TRBV19 and TRBJ1-5, the complete variable domain is DGGITQSPKYLFRKEGQNVTLSCEQNLNHDAMYWYRQDPGQGLRLIYYSQIVNDFQKGDIAEGYSVSREKKESFPLTVTSAQKNPTAFYLCASTPRQTLNQPQHFGDGTRLSIL.

The genes are TRBV6-5 and TRBJ1-1; the D is unclear. The CDR3 length is 13 residues. V was pared by 6 bases and J by 1 base, with 9 bases between. The germline CDR1 and CDR2 sequences are MNHEY and SVGAGI. DNA for the CDR3: TGTGCCAGCAGCCTAAACTGGAACACTGAAGCTTTCTTT. The encoded protein is CASSLNWNTEAFF.

This clone is a singleton in its sample. CDR3 in DNA: TGCAGTGCTACGAAGGGTGGGGAGGCGTACTTC. As protein: CSATKGGEAYF. The rearrangement links TRBV20-1 to TRBJ2-7; TRBD2 is a possible D gene (6 bases). CDR1 and CDR2 from the germline V gene are DFQATT and SNEGSKA (reference sequence). The CDR3 is made up of 11 amino acids. The germline V and J ends were trimmed by 4 bases and 12 bases, with 16 bases remaining between them.

V is TRBV13 and J is TRBJ1-1; D is undetermined. V dropped 0 bases and J dropped 1 base, with 9 bases sitting between them. From germline, CDR1 is PRHDT and CDR2 FYEKMQ (reference sequence). CDR3 size: 15 residues. CDR3 in amino acids: CASSLGVRPNTEAFF. CDR3 DNA: TGTGCCAGCAGCTTAGGGGTCCGTCCGAACACTGAAGCTTTCTTT. Drawing the rest from reference TRBV13 and TRBJ1-1, the complete variable domain is AAGVIQSPRHLIKEKRETATLKCYPIPRHDTVYWYQQGPGQDPQFLISFYEKMQSDKGSIPDRFSAQQFSDYHSELNMSSLELGDSALYFCASSLGVRPNTEAFFGQGTRLTVV.

The rearrangement joins TRBV5-4 to TRBJ2-5; D is unclear. The CDR3 has 15 residues. Germline loops: CDR1 SGHNT, CDR2 YYREEE (reference sequence). Trimming took off 0 bases at V and 2 bases at J, with 11 bases between the two ends. The CDR3 sequence: CASSLVGNFQETQYF. DNA for the CDR3: TGTGCCAGCAGCTTGGTAGGGAATTTTCAAGAGACCCAGTACTTC.

V and J are TRBV28 and TRBJ1-2; D unresolved. Germline V CDR1 and CDR2: MDHEN, SYDVKM. V lost 7 bases, J lost 8 bases, and 17 bases lay in between. This CDR3 has 13 residues. CDR3 in amino acids: CASTRVSVLGYTF. The CDR3 coding sequence is TGTGCCAGCACCCGGGTTTCAGTCTTAGGCTACACCTTC.

The chain links TRBV5-6 to TRBJ1-5; the D gene is possibly TRBD1 (5 bases). Germline CDR1 reads SGHDT; CDR2 reads YYEEEE. The CDR3 covers 17 residues. V shed 4 bases and J shed 0 bases, with 17 bases lying between them. The CDR3 loop is CASSRRGGAYSNQPQHF. The DNA of the CDR3 is TGTGCCAGCAGCCGGCGAGGAGGGGCATATAGCAATCAGCCCCAGCATTTT.

The V call is TRBV7-9, the J call TRBJ2-3, with TRBD1 matching 8 bases. V lost 6 bases, J lost 0 bases, and 8 bases stayed unmatched. Germline CDR1 SEHNR, CDR2 FQNEAQ (reference sequence). The length of the CDR3 is 16 residues. CDR3 nucleotides: TGTGCCAGCAGGGGGACGGACAGGGCTAGCACAGATACGCAGTATTTT. Protein: CASRGTDRASTDTQYF.

This clone has just one count. This chain joins TRBV11-1 and TRBJ2-5; 7 positions match TRBD1. V gave up 5 bases and J gave up 4 bases; unmatched junction bases: 13. CDR1 SGHAT and CDR2 FQDESV come from the germline V gene (reference sequence). This CDR3 has 16 amino acids. In DNA form, the CDR3 reads TGTGCCAGCAGCGTATTAACAGGGGTCTGGGGAGAGACCCAGTACTTC. This encodes CASSVLTGVWGETQYF.

This clone was counted many times. At one boundary the junction diverges from the germline segment, which might be a read error. V gene TRBV28 combines with J gene TRBJ1-1; D unresolved. CDR3 length: 12 residues. Per germline, CDR1 MDHEN and CDR2 SYDVKM. In DNA, the CDR3 is TGTGCCAGCAGTTTAGGGAACATTGAAGCTTTCTTT. Amino acids: CASSLGNIEAFF.

The rearrangement joins TRBV5-6 to TRBJ1-1; D not certain. This CDR3 comprises 15 residues. CDR1 is SGHDT and CDR2 is YYEEEE in the germline V gene. V dropped 0 bases and J dropped 2 bases, with 11 bases sitting between them. The CDR3 here is CASSLGRGRNTEAFF. Here the CDR3 DNA reads TGTGCCAGCAGCTTGGGCCGAGGCAGAAACACTGAAGCTTTCTTT.

Of note for this clone: This specimen includes other DNA sequences encoding the same CDR3. This chain connects TRBV5-6 to TRBJ1-2; D not certain. This CDR3 is 14 amino acids long. The V gene lost 5 bases and the J gene lost 4 bases, with 15 bases spanning the gap. Germline CDR1 SGHDT, CDR2 YYEEEE. The CDR3 is CASSRGGVGYGYTF. In DNA, the CDR3 is TGTGCCAGCAGTCGGGGTGGGGTGGGCTATGGCTACACCTTC.

This clone has just a few counts. J is TRBJ2-1 and V is TRBV4-2; 11 bases fit TRBD2. CDR3 length: 16 residues. Trimming removed 4 bases from V and 7 bases from J; junction bases left unmatched: 9. Looked up from germline, CDR1 is LGHNA and CDR2 is YNFKEQ. The CDR3 region is CASSPVAGGPGNEQFF. The CDR3 DNA sequence: TGTGCCAGCAGCCCCGTAGCGGGAGGGCCGGGGAATGAGCAGTTCTTC.

The genes are TRBV6-1 and TRBJ1-5; 10 bases line up with TRBD1. The length of the CDR3 is 14 residues. From germline, CDR1 is MNHNS and CDR2 SASEGT. The trim removed 6 bases at V and 7 bases at J, leaving 6 bases unmatched. This CDR3 is CASRRGQGGQPQHF. CDR3 bases: TGTGCCAGCAGGCGAGGACAGGGGGGACAGCCCCAGCATTTT.

The chain recombines TRBV5-6 with TRBJ1-5, with TRBD1 matching 8 bases. This CDR3 is 16 amino acids long. Germline V gene data show CDR1 as SGHDT and CDR2 as YYEEEE. V was pared by 3 bases and J by 4 bases, with 9 bases of the junction left unmatched. CDR3 sequence reads: CASSSLGQGGNQPQHF. The CDR3 DNA is TGTGCCAGCAGCTCCCTCGGACAGGGAGGTAATCAGCCCCAGCATTTT.

The chain joins TRBV5-1 to TRBJ2-7; D not certain. CDR1 SGHRS and CDR2 YFSETQ come from the germline V gene. Trimming took off 0 bases at V and 1 base at J, with 11 bases between the two ends. The CDR3 totals 15 residues. This CDR3 is CASSLEGRSSYEQYF. For the CDR3, the DNA is TGCGCCAGCAGCTTGGAGGGTCGCAGTTCCTACGAGCAGTACTTC. Drawing the rest from reference TRBV5-1 and TRBJ2-7, the complete variable domain is KAGVTQTPRYLIKTRGQQVTLSCSPISGHRSVSWYQQTPGQGLQFLFEYFSETQRNKGNFPGRFSGRQFSNSRSEMNVSTLELGDSALYLCASSLEGRSSYEQYFGPGTRLTVT.